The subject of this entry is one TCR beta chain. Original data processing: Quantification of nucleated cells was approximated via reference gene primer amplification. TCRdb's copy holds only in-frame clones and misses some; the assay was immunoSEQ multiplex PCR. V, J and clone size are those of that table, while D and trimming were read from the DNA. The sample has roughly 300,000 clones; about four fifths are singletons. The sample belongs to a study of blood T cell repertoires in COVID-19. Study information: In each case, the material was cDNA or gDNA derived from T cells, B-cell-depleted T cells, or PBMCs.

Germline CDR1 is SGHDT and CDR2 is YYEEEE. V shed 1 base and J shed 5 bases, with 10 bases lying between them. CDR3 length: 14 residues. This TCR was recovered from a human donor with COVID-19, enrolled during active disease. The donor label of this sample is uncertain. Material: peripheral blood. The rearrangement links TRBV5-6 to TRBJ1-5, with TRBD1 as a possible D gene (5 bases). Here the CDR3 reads CASSLLTVDQPQHF. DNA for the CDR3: TGTGCCAGCAGCTTGTTGACAGTGGATCAGCCCCAGCATTTT.